This T cell receptor beta chain appears in the sequencing data of a study of blood T cells in healthy people across ages (dated by TCRdb to 2014 to 2015). Looking at the study overall: Template switching captured roughly one uniquely barcoded TCR beta cDNA molecule per two T cells in model experiments. For two donors (one aged 18 to 29 and one aged 80 or older), the study analyzed two additional independent replicas of 1 million unique cDNA reads from the same blood draw. The study measured age-related changes in TCR beta repertoire diversity using deep sequencing normalized with unique cDNA molecular identifiers. Donors were grouped into four age groups: young (average approximately 16 years), middle-aged (about 40), aged (around 62) and long-lived (around 80). General findings and caveats noted by the study authors: Because profiling used bulk unsorted PBMCs, naive and antigen-experienced compartments could not be compared conclusively. The percentage of naive T cells measured by flow cytometry correlated strongly with observed TCR beta diversity. Compared with the aged group, the long-lived group had more naive CD4+ T cells, fewer expanded clones and increased TCR diversity, a pattern suggesting age selection. Because donor CMV infection status was unknown, age-related changes in expanded clonotypes were potentially confounded. Estimates of total diversity from one million sequenced T cells were regarded as lower bounds and underestimates. Observed TCR beta diversity per million T cells fell roughly linearly with age, and a significant reduction was already apparent by age around 40.

The method behind the library was 5' RACE. Sequenced on an Illumina HiSeq 2500. The second PCR ran for roughly 7 to 11 cycles and used a J-beta primer mix along with a sample-barcoded 5' primer. A template-switch 5' adaptor carrying 12 random nucleotides introduced a unique molecular identifier onto each TCR beta cDNA molecule. Each sample yielded at least 2.5 million CDR3-containing paired-end reads. First-strand cDNA synthesis was performed from all RNA using the Mint cDNA synthesis kit, with priming by a TRBC-specific oligonucleotide. Following uracil-DNA glycosylase treatment, all cDNA underwent a first 18-cycle PCR with the universal primers M1SS and BC2_uni_R. Turning to the authors' computational methods: Each sample was normalized by randomly selecting 1 million high-quality reads, each carrying a distinct molecular identifier. Instead of being binned into consensus sequences, reads with shared molecular identifiers were discarded. MiTCR, run with a Q25 quality threshold and the strictest error-elimination algorithm, handled CDR3 identification, clonotype clustering and error correction. Lower-bound total TCR beta diversity was estimated with a nonparametric unseen species model using Euler transformation. TCRdb reran the public reads through fastp at Q25 and MiXCR, keeping productive beta chains. Each record represents a unique CDR3 protein, reported with the most common genes and DNA among its rows. The V and J calls and clone size come from TCRdb's table, not from the authors' own analysis. Here the sample has more than 650,000 distinct CDR3 sequences; roughly 24% occur a single time. Jointly, the top ten make up about 3% of the sample.

The table lists this clonotype with a few counts. Its antigen target is currently unknown. One junction end disagrees with the germline gene, perhaps due to a read error. Its CDR3 holds 15 amino acids, cysteine through phenylalanine. The read is trimmed to its CDR3 DNA, 45 bases read in frame from base 1. The roughly 37 donors, aged about 6 to 100 years, were systemically healthy Caucasian individuals from Russia. Approximately 9.3 milliliters of peripheral blood were collected from each donor into EDTA-treated Vacutainer tubes. Ficoll-Paque density-gradient centrifugation was used to isolate PBMCs, with at least 6.5 million per sample. Total RNA, at least 6 micrograms per sample, was extracted from PBMCs with Trizol reagent. For every donor, an aliquot of PBMCs went through flow cytometry to measure the percentages of naive CD45RAhigh/CD27high T cells. The same data also went into a second study, on T cells of mothers and their children. As the second publication notes: Nine systemically healthy Caucasian individuals, comprising three mothers and their six children, were included as donors. cDNA synthesis used all of the extracted RNA, with roughly 1.6 ug of RNA in each 15 ul reaction. In the second PCR, the M1S primer added sample barcodes and 2-4 random nucleotides. Each mother yielded over 9 million TCR beta CDR3 reads and each child 2.5 million to 3 million reads. TCR recombination output is similarly shaped by thymic selection in related and unrelated pairs, with a minor effect exerted by inherited differences. Normalized repertoire overlap in related mother-child pairs was always slightly higher than in unrelated mother-child pairs, but the difference was never significant. No persistent microchimeric T cell clones were detected, at a sensitivity of around 100 clones per million clonotypes. The study used deep NGS to compare TCR beta repertoires of mothers and children, seeking features distinguishing related mother-child pairs from unrelated individuals. On average, the children were 11 +/- 4 years old, while the mothers were about 37 +/- 4 years old. After adapter ligation was performed with NEBNext reagents, the libraries were sequenced on an Illumina HiSeq 2000 with 100+100 nt paired-end reads. Mother and child libraries were prepared a month apart and sequenced in separate runs to prevent cross-contamination. For each donor, between roughly 450,000 and 2,300,000 distinct TCR beta clonotypes were identified. Naive TCR beta clonotypes were estimated from low-frequency clonotypes matched to each donor's FACS-determined naive share, without sorting.

The receptor chain draws on TRBV12-3 or TRBV12-4 and TRBJ1-2; there is no confident call for the D gene. The specimen sequenced was blood. The sequence derives from a boy aged 5-17 years in good health. The encoded CDR3 is CAGSPELGRLYGYTF. The DNA reads as follows: TGTGCCGGCAGTCCCGAATTAGGCCGGCTCTATGGCTACACCTTC.